These 29 T cell receptor beta chains originate from one sample sequenced in a study of shared clonotypes between healthy human individuals. Sequencing was performed with immunoSEQ multiplex PCR; in TCRdb, only in-frame clones are kept and a portion is missing. The table has some 2,000,000 clones, approximately 94% seen once. Selected positively for CCR7 and CD45RO-negative, naive CD8 cells excluded terminally differentiated effector memory CD45RA+ cells. The sequenced sample consisted of naive CD8+ T cells sorted from blood. Source of these receptors: a young man in good health.

The CDR3 DNA reads as TGTGCCAGCTGGCTAGCGGGGGACAATGAGCAGTTCTTC. Residues: CASWLAGDNEQFF. This chain joins TRBV6-6 and TRBJ2-1; 10 bases align to TRBD2. This CDR3 has 13 amino acids. Germline CDR1 is MNHNY and CDR2 is SVGAGI (reference sequence). V lost 8 bases and J lost 5; bases outside the gene matches: 3.

J is TRBJ2-7 and V is TRBV29-1; D might be TRBD2 (5 bases). Germline V gene lookup returns CDR1 SQVTM and CDR2 ANQGSEA. This CDR3 has 13 residues. The V end lost 7 bases, the J end lost 0 bases, and 13 bases lay between the germline ends. CDR3: CSATRGLSYEQYF. CDR3 DNA sequence: TGCAGCGCTACCCGGGGTCTCTCCTACGAGCAGTACTTC.

This clone showed up just once. The V call is TRBV5-6, the J call TRBJ2-7; tentatively, D is TRBD2 (5 bases). V shed 0 bases and J shed 0 bases, with 7 bases lying between them. The CDR3 length is 14 residues. In germline, CDR1 is SGHDT, CDR2 YYEEEE. The CDR3 loop is CASSLESGSYEQYF. Here the CDR3 DNA reads TGTGCCAGCAGCTTGGAAAGCGGCTCCTACGAGCAGTACTTC.

In its sample, this clone was seen once. The chain is built from TRBV4-1 and TRBJ1-1, with D possibly TRBD1 on 5 matching bases. The germline V gene encodes CDR1 MGHRA and CDR2 YSYEKL. V was cut by 0 bases and J by 7 bases, with 15 bases left in between. This CDR3 has 15 amino acids. The DNA of the CDR3 is TGCGCCAGCAGCCAAGAGCGGCCAGGGTACGATGAAGCTTTCTTT. Residues: CASSQERPGYDEAFF.

The rearrangement uses TRBV6-9 and TRBJ2-3, with D unclear. Germline lookup yields CDR1 MNHGY and CDR2 SVAAGI. CDR3 size: 12 residues. Trimming pared 8 bases from V and 1 base from J, leaving 7 bases between. The CDR3 loop is CASESCTDTQYF. CDR3 in DNA: TGTGCCAGCGAATCCTGCACAGATACGCAGTATTTT.

The chain employs TRBV2 and TRBJ2-7; tentatively, D is TRBD2 (5 bases). The length of the CDR3 is 13 residues. Germline-derived CDR1 and CDR2 are SNHLY and FYNNEI. V lost 3 bases, J lost 3 bases, and 9 bases lay in between. CDR3 sequence: CASSDIGNYEQYF. The CDR3 nucleotides read TGTGCCAGCAGTGATATCGGGAACTACGAGCAGTACTTC.

The genes are TRBV21-1 and TRBJ1-5; the table gives TRBD1 as D, unverified against the DNA. TRBV21-1 is given as a pseudogene. The CDR3 loop spans 16 amino acids. CDR3 sequence: CASSKGDRSSNQPQHF. CDR3 DNA sequence: TGTGCCAGCAGCAAAGGGGACAGGTCATCCAATCAGCCCCAGCATTTT.

The rearrangement joins TRBV4-1 to TRBJ2-5; D is uncertain. Germline V gene sequence: CDR1 MGHRA, CDR2 YSYEKL. This CDR3 has 15 residues. V was trimmed by 1 base and J by 3 bases, leaving 12 bases between them. The CDR3 DNA follows: TGCGCCAGCAGCCAAGTTTCTGGCAATAAAGAGACCCAGTACTTC. It encodes CASSQVSGNKETQYF.

The chain has TRBV5-6 and TRBJ1-1; D perhaps matches TRBD1 (6 bases). The CDR3 consists of 13 residues. Germline V lookup: CDR1 SGHDT, CDR2 YYEEEE. The V gene lost 0 bases and the J gene lost 6 bases, with 9 bases spanning the gap. In DNA, the CDR3 is TGTGCCAGCAGCTTGGTTCGGGGGCCTGAAGCTTTCTTT. As protein: CASSLVRGPEAFF.

The V gene is TRBV9, the J gene TRBJ2-3; no reliable D call. From germline, CDR1 is SGDLS and CDR2 YYNGEE. This CDR3 has 14 residues. Between the trimmed V and J ends, which lost 4 bases and 3 bases, there was a span of 12 bases. The CDR3 reads CASSPPPGTDTQYF. CDR3 DNA: TGTGCCAGCAGCCCTCCGCCGGGTACAGATACGCAGTATTTT.

The V gene is TRBV7-6, the J gene TRBJ1-5, with 7 bases identical to TRBD1. This CDR3 is 15 amino acids long. Germline loops: CDR1 SGHVS, CDR2 FNYEAQ. V was clipped by 5 bases and J by 4 bases; unmatched bases: 8. In DNA, the CDR3 is TGTGCCAGCAGCCTGACAGGGTTAGGGAATCAGCCCCAGCATTTT. Translation: CASSLTGLGNQPQHF.

The chain couples TRBV27 to TRBJ2-7; 8 bases fit TRBD2. Trimming at V came to 5 bases and at J to 6 bases, leaving 6 bases not matched to a gene. The CDR3 length is 13 residues. Germline V CDR1 and CDR2: MNHEY, SMNVEV (reference sequence). The DNA for the CDR3 is TGTGCCAGCAGTCCTCGGGGGGGCCGCGAGCAGTACTTC. Translation gives CASSPRGGREQYF.

The J gene is TRBJ2-2, the V gene TRBV7-9; 9 bases map to TRBD2. The CDR3 sequence is 17 residues long. The ends lost 3 bases at V and 3 bases at J; junction bases unmatched: 8. Germline CDR1 reads SEHNR; CDR2 reads FQNEAQ (reference sequence). CDR3 in DNA: TGTGCCAGCAGCTTCGGGGTAGCGGGAGATCACACCGGGGAGCTGTTTTTT. Amino acids: CASSFGVAGDHTGELFF.

To note about this clone: The sample carries other DNA sequences with the same CDR3. The chain joins TRBV9 to TRBJ2-5; TRBD1 aligns across 9 bases. The germline gives CDR1 SGDLS, CDR2 YYNGEE. The CDR3 runs 15 residues. Losses at the gene ends were 2 bases for V and 2 bases for J; bases not matched to a gene: 4. CDR3 region: CASSVTGGDQETQYF. Here the CDR3 DNA reads TGTGCCAGCAGCGTGACAGGGGGGGATCAAGAGACCCAGTACTTC.

The V and J genes are TRBV19 and TRBJ1-1; D remains unclear. V lost 2 bases to trimming and J lost 2 bases, with 12 bases between them. This CDR3 has 15 residues. CDR1 is LNHDA, CDR2 SQIVND, per germline (reference sequence). CDR3 DNA sequence: TGTGCCAGTAGTATATCGGCCGGAGGAAACACTGAAGCTTTCTTT. Protein sequence: CASSISAGGNTEAFF.

The V and J genes are TRBV7-6 and TRBJ2-1; TRBD2 matches at 7 bases. V was clipped by 6 bases and J by 9 bases; unmatched bases: 11. The length of the CDR3 is 14 residues. Per the germline V gene, CDR1 is SGHVS and CDR2 is FNYEAQ. CDR3 residues: CASSPMTSSGEQFF. In DNA, the CDR3 is TGTGCCAGCAGTCCAATGACTAGCTCTGGTGAGCAGTTCTTC.

The gene calls are TRBV5-1 and TRBJ2-7, with D possibly TRBD2 on 5 matching bases. Deletions cut 0 bases from V and 4 bases from J, with 14 bases between. Germline loops: CDR1 SGHRS, CDR2 YFSETQ. The CDR3 is 15 residues long. The CDR3 nucleotides are TGCGCCAGCAGCTTGGCCACGGGGTTGGGGTACGAGCAGTACTTC. This codes for CASSLATGLGYEQYF.

The V and J genes are TRBV28 and TRBJ2-3; the match to TRBD2 covers 8 bases. CDR1 and CDR2 (germline): MDHEN, SYDVKM. The V segment lost 5 bases and the J segment 2 bases; nucleotides outside the gene matches: 3. The CDR3 consists of 14 residues. The CDR3 DNA reads TGTGCCAGCAGTCTGACTAGCGACACAGATACGCAGTATTTT. This gives the protein CASSLTSDTDTQYF.

The chain couples TRBV5-8 to TRBJ2-7, with D unresolved. Germline lookup yields CDR1 SGHTS and CDR2 YDEGEE. V gave up 8 bases and J gave up 3 bases, with 6 bases separating them. CDR3 length: 10 residues. CDR3 DNA: TGTGCCAGTCAGATCTACGAGCAGTACTTC. Amino acid sequence: CASQIYEQYF.

V usage is TRBV27 and J usage is TRBJ2-7; TRBD1 matches at 7 bases. Germline CDR1 is MNHEY and CDR2 is SMNVEV (reference sequence). V gave up 1 base and J gave up 3 bases; unmatched junction bases: 6. CDR3 size: 15 residues. The CDR3 protein is CASSLFEGAGYEQYF. CDR3 bases: TGTGCCAGCAGTTTATTTGAGGGGGCGGGCTACGAGCAGTACTTC.

As to this clone: In the same sample, other DNA sequences code for this CDR3. The chain has TRBV9 and TRBJ2-1, with 13 bases identical to TRBD2. V dropped 3 bases and J dropped 7; count of bases not matched to a gene: 4. Per germline, CDR1 SGDLS and CDR2 YYNGEE. This CDR3 region has 15 residues. CDR3: CASSAGTSGTNEQFF. The CDR3 DNA is TGTGCCAGCAGCGCCGGGACTAGCGGGACAAATGAGCAGTTCTTC.

J is TRBJ1-1 and V is TRBV30, with 9 bases identical to TRBD1. CDR3 length equals 11 residues. The V gene end was trimmed by 5 bases and the J gene end by 11 bases; junction bases not matched to a gene: 6. Germline loops: CDR1 GTSNPN, CDR2 SVGIG (reference sequence). The CDR3 DNA reads TGTGCCTGGGGAGAGACAGGGGGGGCTTTCTTT. This codes for CAWGETGGAFF.

This chain connects TRBV6-6 to TRBJ2-7, with 7 bases matching TRBD2. Germline V CDR1 and CDR2: MNHNY, SVGAGI (reference sequence). Trimming cost V 2 bases and J 6 bases; bases outside gene matches: 10. The CDR3 is 15 residues long. This CDR3 reads CASSYLADRTGEQYF. For the CDR3, the DNA is TGTGCCAGCAGTTACCTAGCGGACCGAACGGGCGAGCAGTACTTC.

The chain combines TRBV5-1 with TRBJ2-7, with D possibly matching TRBD2 (5 bases). V shed 3 bases and J shed 1 base, with 8 bases lying between them. The CDR3 is 13 residues long. In germline, CDR1 is SGHRS, CDR2 YFSETQ. CDR3 region: CASSSADSYEQYF. The CDR3 DNA sequence: TGCGCCAGCAGCTCAGCGGATTCCTACGAGCAGTACTTC.

Comment on this clone: The junction and the germline gene differ at one end; a read error may be behind it. This chain connects TRBV15 to TRBJ2-2, with TRBD2 matching 9 bases. The CDR3 is 18 residues long. CDR1 and CDR2 from the germline V gene are LNHNV and YYDKDF (reference sequence). CDR3 bases: TGTGCCACCAGCAGAGTTAATTGGACTAGCGATGACACCGGGGAGTTGTTTTTT. Its protein is CATSRVNWTSDDTGELFF.

V is TRBV27 and J is TRBJ2-7; maybe TRBD2 (6 bases). The CDR3 sequence is 15 residues long. CDR1 and CDR2 (germline): MNHEY, SMNVEV (reference sequence). Trimming took off 6 bases at V and 4 bases at J, with 19 bases between the two ends. CDR3 sequence: CASRALYEGGYEQYF. CDR3 bases: TGTGCCAGCAGGGCCTTGTATGAGGGAGGTTACGAGCAGTACTTC.

The chain couples TRBV6-5 to TRBJ1-1; no clear D gene. V was pared by 4 bases and J by 8 bases, with 14 bases between. Germline CDR1 reads MNHEY; CDR2 reads SVGAGI. This CDR3 spans 13 amino acids. CDR3 in amino acids: CASSSEGSREAFF. The CDR3 DNA follows: TGTGCCAGCAGTTCCGAGGGTAGTCGAGAAGCTTTCTTT.

DNA for the CDR3: TGTGCCAGCAGTGTCCTCCAACAGGGGGAGAACACTGAAGCTTTCTTT. Its translation is CASSVLQQGENTEAFF. The chain recombines TRBV6-1 with TRBJ1-1, with 8 bases aligning to TRBD1. After removal of 4 bases from V and 1 base from J, the junction contained 8 bases not matched to a gene. Germline V lookup: CDR1 MNHNS, CDR2 SASEGT. CDR3 length equals 16 residues.

V is TRBV5-1 and J is TRBJ1-4; D unclear. CDR1 is SGHRS, CDR2 YFSETQ, per germline. V was trimmed by 4 bases and J by 4 bases, leaving 11 bases between them. The CDR3 is made up of 14 amino acids. CDR3 DNA: TGCGCCAGCAGCCCGGGTGAGCTTAATGAAAAACTGTTTTTT. Translated: CASSPGELNEKLFF.